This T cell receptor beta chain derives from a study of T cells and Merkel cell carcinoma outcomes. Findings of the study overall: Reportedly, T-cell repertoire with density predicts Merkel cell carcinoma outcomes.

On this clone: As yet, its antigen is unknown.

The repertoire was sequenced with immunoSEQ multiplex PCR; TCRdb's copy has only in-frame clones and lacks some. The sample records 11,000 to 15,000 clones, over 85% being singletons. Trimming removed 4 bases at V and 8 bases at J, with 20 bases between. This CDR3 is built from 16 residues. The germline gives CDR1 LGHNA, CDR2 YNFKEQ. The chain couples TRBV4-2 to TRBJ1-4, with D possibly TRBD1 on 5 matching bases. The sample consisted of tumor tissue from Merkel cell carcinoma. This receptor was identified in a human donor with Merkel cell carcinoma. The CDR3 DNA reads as TGTGCCAGCAGCCCTCTTATTGCAGGGTTTGAAGAAAAACTGTTTTTT. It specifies CASSPLIAGFEEKLFF.